The 32 T cell receptor beta chains below all came from one sample that was sequenced in a study of OX40 agonist ivuxolimab in advanced cancers. Profiling relied on immunoSEQ multiplex PCR, and the TCRdb table lists in-frame clones only, not all of them. Of approximately 50,000 clones detected, over 90% appear once; the ten largest clones hold about 20%. The starting material was CD4+ or CD8+ T cells sorted from blood, obtained in a trial of the OX40 agonist ivuxolimab. The receptor source for this set is an adult with an advanced solid tumor such as melanoma, head and neck, liver or kidney cancer.

The J gene is TRBJ1-1, the V gene TRBV6-5, with D uncertain. CDR1 MNHEY and CDR2 SVGAGI come from the germline V gene. Trimming left V 2 bases short and J 11 bases short, with 18 bases between. This CDR3 contains 14 residues. This CDR3 is CASSYALKGPPAFF. The CDR3 region has the DNA TGTGCCAGCAGTTACGCGTTAAAGGGCCCGCCGGCTTTCTTT.

The rearrangement joins TRBV2 to TRBJ2-2; 14 nucleotides agree with TRBD2. Germline CDR1 SNHLY, CDR2 FYNNEI. This CDR3 contains 18 residues. Trimming took 5 bases from V and 2 from J; bases not matched to a gene: 7. For the CDR3, the DNA is TGTGCCAGCAGTCCTTGGACTAGCGGGAGGCCTAACACCGGGGAGCTGTTTTTT. Translated, it gives CASSPWTSGRPNTGELFF. The full variable domain, in which reference TRBV2 and TRBJ2-2 provide the parts outside the CDR3, is EPEVTQTPSHQVTQMGQEVILRCVPISNHLYFYWYRQILGQKVEFLVSFYNNEISEKSEIFDDQFSVERPDGSNFTLKIRSTKLEDSAMYFCASSPWTSGRPNTGELFFGEGSRLTVL.

The V gene is TRBV11-2, the J gene TRBJ2-1; 8 nucleotides align to TRBD1. Germline values: CDR1 SGHAT, CDR2 FQNNGV. J lost 3 bases, V lost 4 bases, and 8 bases had no gene match. This CDR3 spans 16 amino acids. The CDR3 nucleotides are TGTGCCAGCAGCTACTCCCGGGACAGGTACTACAATGAGCAGTTCTTC. Its translation: CASSYSRDRYYNEQFF.

The rearrangement joins TRBV7-9 to TRBJ2-1, with D possibly TRBD1 on 6 matching bases. The germline V gene has CDR1 SEHNR and CDR2 FQNEAQ (reference sequence). The CDR3 consists of 15 residues. Trimming removed 3 bases at V and 9 bases at J, with 18 bases between. CDR3 nucleotide sequence: TGTGCCAGCAGCTTCAGTTCAGGGGTGGCCATTGAGCAGTTCTTC. Translation gives CASSFSSGVAIEQFF.

The chain joins TRBV5-4 to TRBJ2-7; possible D gene TRBD2, 5 bases. Germline loops: CDR1 SGHNT, CDR2 YYREEE (reference sequence). The CDR3 spans 13 residues. Between the trimmed V and J ends, which lost 1 base and 3 bases, there was a span of 8 bases. The CDR3 DNA is TGTGCCAGCAGCTTGCCGGGGTACTACGAGCAGTACTTC. Protein product: CASSLPGYYEQYF.

The chain's CDR3 is CASSQFPQTSYEQYF. The CDR3 nucleotides are TGCGCCAGCAGCCAATTCCCTCAGACTAGCTACGAGCAGTACTTC. V is TRBV4-3 and J is TRBJ2-7; TRBD2 is a possible D gene (6 bases). The CDR3 loop spans 15 amino acids. V was pared by 2 bases and J by 3 bases, with 14 bases between. Germline V lookup: CDR1 LGHNA, CDR2 YSLEER.

The J gene is TRBJ1-5, the V gene TRBV25-1; perhaps TRBD1 as D (5 bases). CDR1 MGHDK and CDR2 SYGVNS come from the germline V gene. The CDR3 sequence is 14 residues long. Trimming left V 6 bases short and J 1 base short, with 10 bases between. The CDR3 here is CASSAWDSNQPQHF. The CDR3 DNA follows: TGTGCCAGCAGCGCGTGGGACAGCAATCAGCCCCAGCATTTT.

This sequence joins TRBV6-6 and TRBJ2-3; D is uncertain. The germline V gene has CDR1 MNHNY and CDR2 SVGAGI (reference sequence). CDR3 size: 14 residues. The V gene lost 2 bases and the J gene lost 1 base, with 7 bases spanning the gap. This CDR3 is CASSYGWGTDTQYF. For the CDR3, the DNA is TGTGCCAGCAGTTACGGATGGGGCACAGATACGCAGTATTTT.

This chain joins TRBV7-6 and TRBJ2-1; 11 bases align to TRBD2. Germline trimming cut 5 bases from V and 6 bases from J; bases unmatched to any gene: 3. In germline, CDR1 is SGHVS, CDR2 FNYEAQ. The CDR3 loop spans 14 amino acids. The CDR3 sequence is CASSTGTSGNEQFF. In nucleotides, the CDR3 is TGTGCCAGCAGCACCGGGACTAGCGGCAATGAGCAGTTCTTC.

The V gene is TRBV7-9, the J gene TRBJ2-7, with D hard to call. Germline values: CDR1 SEHNR, CDR2 FQNEAQ (reference sequence). The CDR3 is made up of 13 amino acids. Trimming took 7 bases from V and 3 from J, leaving 13 bases between them. As DNA, the CDR3 is TGTGCCAGCACCTTCGCTAGTTACTACGAGCAGTACTTC. It encodes CASTFASYYEQYF.

The chain uses TRBV9 and TRBJ2-3, with D unclear. Germline lookup yields CDR1 SGDLS and CDR2 YYNGEE. The CDR3 has 15 residues. Deletions cut 4 bases from V and 0 bases from J, with 12 bases between. The CDR3 DNA follows: TGTGCCAGCAGCCGACGGGCCACTAGCACAGATACGCAGTATTTT. Encoded protein: CASSRRATSTDTQYF.

This chain uses TRBV27 with TRBJ2-1; a possible D gene is TRBD1 (6 bases). The CDR3 covers 20 residues. Trimming pared 3 bases from V and 5 bases from J, leaving 29 bases between. From germline, CDR1 is MNHEY and CDR2 SMNVEV (reference sequence). The CDR3: CASSLAGPRGPGLRDNEQFF. CDR3 nucleotides: TGTGCCAGCAGTTTGGCAGGGCCCAGGGGCCCGGGCCTACGCGACAATGAGCAGTTCTTC.

This sequence joins TRBV5-1 and TRBJ1-1; 8 nucleotides line up with TRBD1. Germline V gives CDR1 SGHRS, CDR2 YFSETQ. The CDR3 contains 17 residues. J was trimmed by 4 bases and V by 1 base; bases with no gene match: 12. CDR3 protein: CASSLKGDRGPVTEAFF. The DNA of the CDR3 is TGCGCCAGCAGCTTGAAAGGCGACAGGGGACCAGTCACTGAAGCTTTCTTT.

The chain uses TRBV7-9 and TRBJ2-7, with 10 bases aligning to TRBD2. V was pared by 0 bases and J by 6 bases, with 5 bases of the junction left unmatched. The CDR3 consists of 15 residues. The germline V gene encodes CDR1 SEHNR and CDR2 FQNEAQ (reference sequence). The CDR3 nucleotides read TGTGCCAGCAGCTTAGCCGGGACTAGCGAAGGCGAGCAGTACTTC. Amino acid sequence: CASSLAGTSEGEQYF.

The chain links TRBV19 to TRBJ1-1; D is undetermined. Looked up from germline, CDR1 is LNHDA and CDR2 is SQIVND (reference sequence). This CDR3 has 12 residues. The V gene lost 6 bases and the J gene lost 8 bases, with 13 bases spanning the gap. The CDR3 DNA reads as TGTGCCAGTAGGTCAGGTCACCTCGAAGCTTTCTTT. Its protein product is CASRSGHLEAFF.

The chain joins TRBV27 to TRBJ2-1, with 9 bases matching TRBD2. J lost 4 bases, V lost 2 bases, and 3 bases had no gene match. Germline CDR1 reads MNHEY; CDR2 reads SMNVEV (reference sequence). This CDR3 is built from 15 residues. The CDR3, as DNA: TGTGCCAGCAGTTTAAGAGCGGGAGGATACAATGAGCAGTTCTTC. It codes for CASSLRAGGYNEQFF.

This rearrangement joins TRBV16 to TRBJ2-1; TRBD2 is a possible D gene (6 bases). Looked up from germline, CDR1 is KGHSY and CDR2 is FQNENV. The CDR3 length is 12 residues. V dropped 2 bases and J dropped 9 bases, with 8 bases sitting between them. The CDR3 is CASSQQLAEQFF. CDR3 in DNA: TGTGCCAGCAGCCAACAACTAGCTGAGCAGTTCTTC.

DNA for the CDR3: TGTGCCAGCAGGGCCGCCGGACAGGGCTTCTACGAGCAGTACTTC. Translating gives CASRAAGQGFYEQYF. This rearrangement joins TRBV2 to TRBJ2-7; 8 bases are a match to TRBD1. With 6 bases clipped from V and 3 bases from J, the junction kept 10 bases outside the gene matches. The CDR3 spans 15 residues. Germline CDR1 SNHLY, CDR2 FYNNEI.

This sequence joins TRBV19 and TRBJ2-5, with a tentative D call TRBD1 (7 bases). In germline, CDR1 is LNHDA, CDR2 SQIVND (reference sequence). Trimming took off 5 bases at V and 5 bases at J, with 18 bases between the two ends. This CDR3 comprises 15 residues. The CDR3 DNA is TGTGCCAGTAGTGCAGACAGGGTAGGAGGGGAGACCCAGTACTTC. Its translation: CASSADRVGGETQYF. Filled out from reference TRBV19 and TRBJ2-5, the complete variable domain reads DGGITQSPKYLFRKEGQNVTLSCEQNLNHDAMYWYRQDPGQGLRLIYYSQIVNDFQKGDIAEGYSVSREKKESFPLTVTSAQKNPTAFYLCASSADRVGGETQYFGPGTRLLVL.

This rearrangement joins TRBV9 to TRBJ2-2, with D possibly matching TRBD1 (6 bases). V was trimmed by 4 bases and J by 6 bases, leaving 22 bases between them. The CDR3 extends over 17 amino acids. Germline V CDR1 and CDR2: SGDLS, YYNGEE. CDR3 coding DNA: TGTGCCAGCAGCCCCCCACCGGGACACCGGACTCCCGGGGAGCTGTTTTTT. Translating it yields CASSPPPGHRTPGELFF.

The genes are TRBV28 and TRBJ1-5; TRBD1 might be the D (5 bases). Germline CDR1 MDHEN, CDR2 SYDVKM. The length of the CDR3 is 13 residues. V gave up 7 bases and J gave up 8 bases, with 15 bases separating them. CDR3 in DNA: TGTGCCAGCATGTGGGGCGCGGCTGAGCCCCAGCATTTT. This encodes CASMWGAAEPQHF.

The genes are TRBV5-1 and TRBJ2-7; 10 positions agree with TRBD2. J was trimmed by 2 bases and V by 4 bases; bases with no gene match: 6. Germline V gene sequence: CDR1 SGHRS, CDR2 YFSETQ. The CDR3 extends over 15 amino acids. CDR3 region: CASSSWTSGTYEQYF. The CDR3 DNA follows: TGCGCCAGCAGCAGCTGGACTAGCGGAACCTACGAGCAGTACTTC.

On this clone: In the same sample, other DNA sequences code for this CDR3. The chain uses TRBV28 and TRBJ2-5; D call uncertain. The CDR3 has 15 residues. Trimming stripped 6 bases from V and 1 base from J, with 15 bases between. Looked up from germline, CDR1 is MDHEN and CDR2 is SYDVKM. In DNA, the CDR3 is TGTGCCAGCAGCTTCGGCCAGGAGATCCAAGAGACCCAGTACTTC. It codes for CASSFGQEIQETQYF. Drawing the rest from reference TRBV28 and TRBJ2-5, the complete variable domain is DVKVTQSSRYLVKRTGEKVFLECVQDMDHENMFWYRQDPGLGLRLIYFSYDVKMKEKGDIPEGYSVSREKKERFSLILESASTNQTSMYLCASSFGQEIQETQYFGPGTRLLVL.

The rearrangement joins TRBV28 to TRBJ2-3, with TRBD2 identical over 7 bases. The junction had 7 bases not matched to a gene; V was cut back by 6 bases and J by 4 bases. The CDR3 contains 14 residues. Germline assignment: CDR1 MDHEN and CDR2 SYDVKM. This chain's CDR3 is CASSSGTTPDTQYF. The CDR3, as DNA: TGTGCCAGCAGCTCCGGGACTACGCCAGATACGCAGTATTTT.

The chain uses TRBV19 and TRBJ2-1; 7 bases align to TRBD2. This CDR3 has 13 residues. V was clipped by 3 bases and J by 7 bases; unmatched bases: 3. The germline gives CDR1 LNHDA, CDR2 SQIVND (reference sequence). The CDR3 DNA follows: TGTGCCAGTAGTATTCTAGCGGAGAATGAGCAGTTCTTC. It specifies CASSILAENEQFF.

This clone is large. V is TRBV4-1 and J is TRBJ1-1; D remains unclear. The V and J ends lost 4 bases and 7 bases respectively, with 19 bases between them. Germline V gene data show CDR1 as MGHRA and CDR2 as YSYEKL. There are 15 residues in the CDR3. The CDR3 DNA sequence: TGCGCCAGCAGCCTCCACGTAGTGAGTACAGTTGAAGCTTTCTTT. It yields the protein CASSLHVVSTVEAFF.

The rearrangement links TRBV7-9 to TRBJ2-7; D might be TRBD2 (5 bases). With 1 base removed from V and 6 bases from J, the gap between germline ends came to 10 bases. The CDR3 runs 13 residues. Germline assignment: CDR1 SEHNR and CDR2 FQNEAQ (reference sequence). The CDR3 DNA follows: TGTGCCAGCAGCTTAGGCGGGTACGGCGAGCAGTACTTC. Amino acids: CASSLGGYGEQYF.

This clone has a single count. The chain employs TRBV7-9 and TRBJ2-7; 10 bases are shared with TRBD2. V gave up 5 bases and J gave up 5 bases; unmatched junction bases: 6. The CDR3 is made up of 14 amino acids. Germline CDR1 reads SEHNR; CDR2 reads FQNEAQ (reference sequence). As DNA, the CDR3 is TGTGCCAGCAGCCCCCTAGCGGGAGTTCACGAGCAGTACTTC. Its protein is CASSPLAGVHEQYF. The complete variable domain, with remaining parts taken from reference TRBV7-9 and TRBJ2-7, reads DTGVSQNPRHKITKRGQNVTFRCDPISEHNRLYWYRQTLGQGPEFLTYFQNEAQLEKSRLLSDRFSAERPKGSFSTLEIQRTEQGDSAMYLCASSPLAGVHEQYFGPGTRLTVT.

Only one count was recorded for this clone. This chain links TRBV28 with TRBJ2-3, with TRBD1 matching 8 bases. This CDR3 has 16 amino acids. Germline V lookup: CDR1 MDHEN, CDR2 SYDVKM. The V segment lost 5 bases and the J segment 3 bases; nucleotides outside the gene matches: 10. The CDR3 coding sequence is TGTGCCAGCAGTGCCTCAGACAGGGGATGGACAGATACGCAGTATTTT. The encoded protein is CASSASDRGWTDTQYF.

V is TRBV7-9 and J is TRBJ2-3, with 8 bases lining up with TRBD1. Germline V lookup: CDR1 SEHNR, CDR2 FQNEAQ (reference sequence). V gave up 5 bases and J gave up 6 bases; unmatched junction bases: 13. CDR3 size: 16 residues. CDR3 loop: CASSVGTGFTMDTQYF. The CDR3 bases are TGTGCCAGCAGCGTTGGGACAGGTTTTACGATGGATACGCAGTATTTT.

This rearrangement joins TRBV30 to TRBJ2-7, with D perhaps TRBD1 (5 bases). CDR3 length: 12 residues. Germline CDR1 reads GTSNPN; CDR2 reads SVGIG (reference sequence). Trimming cost V 0 bases and J 6 bases, with 9 bases left between them. CDR3 DNA: TGTGCCTGGAGTGTATACAGGAGCGAGCAGTACTTC. Amino acid sequence: CAWSVYRSEQYF.

The chain carries TRBV5-1 and TRBJ2-2; D is unclear. Per the germline V gene, CDR1 is SGHRS and CDR2 is YFSETQ. CDR3 size: 15 residues. V dropped 1 base and J dropped 3 bases, with 10 bases sitting between them. The CDR3 nucleotides are TGCGCCAGCAGCTTGAGTCTCGAAGACACCGGGGAGCTGTTTTTT. Encoded protein: CASSLSLEDTGELFF. Together with reference TRBV5-1 and TRBJ2-2, the CDR3 gives the full variable domain: KAGVTQTPRYLIKTRGQQVTLSCSPISGHRSVSWYQQTPGQGLQFLFEYFSETQRNKGNFPGRFSGRQFSNSRSEMNVSTLELGDSALYLCASSLSLEDTGELFFGEGSRLTVL.